Here is one T cell receptor beta chain with its context. Its antigen is currently unknown. These data originate in a study of cytomegalovirus exposure and HLA in healthy donors. The CDR3 runs 13 residues. V gave up 3 bases and J gave up 3 bases; unmatched junction bases: 1. CDR1 is SGDLS and CDR2 is YYNGEE in the germline V gene. Study-wide findings and caveats: TCR beta sequences reportedly predicted the HLA-A and HLA-B alleles of most subjects accurately.

This PCR relied on a set of 60 Vbeta primers and 13 Jbeta primers. TCRdb's copy holds only in-frame clones and misses some; the assay was immunoSEQ multiplex PCR. The sample lists some 150,000 clones; approximately 82% were seen once. This TCR was sampled from a man aged 40-50 years in good health and CMV-seronegative. The chain joins TRBV9 to TRBJ2-7; 9 positions match TRBD1. Material for sequencing was PBMCs. CDR3 region: CASSGQGGYEQYF. The CDR3 DNA sequence: TGTGCCAGCAGCGGACAGGGGGGCTACGAGCAGTACTTC.